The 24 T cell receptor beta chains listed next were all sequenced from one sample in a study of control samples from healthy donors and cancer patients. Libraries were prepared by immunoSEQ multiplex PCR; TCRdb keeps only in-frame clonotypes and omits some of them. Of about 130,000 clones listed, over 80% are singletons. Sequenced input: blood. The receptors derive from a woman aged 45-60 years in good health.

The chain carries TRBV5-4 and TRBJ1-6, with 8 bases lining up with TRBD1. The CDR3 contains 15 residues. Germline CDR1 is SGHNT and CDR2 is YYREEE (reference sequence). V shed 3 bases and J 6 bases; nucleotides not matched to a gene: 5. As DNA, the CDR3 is TGTGCCAGCAGCTCCGGACAGGGAGGTAATTCACCCCTCCACTTT. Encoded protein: CASSSGQGGNSPLHF.

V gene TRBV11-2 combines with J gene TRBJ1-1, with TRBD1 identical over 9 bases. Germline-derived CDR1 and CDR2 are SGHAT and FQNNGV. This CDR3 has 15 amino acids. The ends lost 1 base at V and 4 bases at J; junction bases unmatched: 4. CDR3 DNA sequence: TGTGCCAGCAGCTTAGGGTCGACAGGGGGCACTGAAGCTTTCTTT. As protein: CASSLGSTGGTEAFF.

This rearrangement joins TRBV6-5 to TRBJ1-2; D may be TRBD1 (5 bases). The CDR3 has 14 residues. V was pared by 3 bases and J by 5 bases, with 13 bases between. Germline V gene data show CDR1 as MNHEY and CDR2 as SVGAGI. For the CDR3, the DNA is TGTGCCAGCAGTTATGGGGGGGAAAGTTATGGCTACACCTTC. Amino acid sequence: CASSYGGESYGYTF.

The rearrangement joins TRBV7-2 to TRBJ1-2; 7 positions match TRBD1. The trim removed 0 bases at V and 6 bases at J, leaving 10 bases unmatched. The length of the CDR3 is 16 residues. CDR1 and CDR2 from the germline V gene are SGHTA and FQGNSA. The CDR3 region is CASSLAATGYGDGYTF. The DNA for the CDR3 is TGTGCCAGCAGCTTAGCTGCGACAGGGTACGGGGATGGCTACACCTTC. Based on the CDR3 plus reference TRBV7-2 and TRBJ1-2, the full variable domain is GAGVSQSPSNKVTEKGKDVELRCDPISGHTALYWYRQSLGQGLEFLIYFQGNSAPDKSGLPSDRFSAERTGGSVSTLTIQRTQQEDSAVYLCASSLAATGYGDGYTFGSGTRLTVV.

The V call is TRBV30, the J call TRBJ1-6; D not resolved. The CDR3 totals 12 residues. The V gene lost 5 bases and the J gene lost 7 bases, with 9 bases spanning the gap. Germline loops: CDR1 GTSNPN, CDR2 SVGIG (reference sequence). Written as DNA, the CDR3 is TGTGCCTGGGCCGGGCTCAATTCACCCCTCCACTTT. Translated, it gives CAWAGLNSPLHF.

The CDR3 nucleotides are TGCGCCAGCAGACCGGGACTAGCGGAATACAATGAGCAGTTCTTC. Its protein is CASRPGLAEYNEQFF. The chain combines TRBV5-1 with TRBJ2-1; the match to TRBD2 covers 11 bases. Per germline, CDR1 SGHRS and CDR2 YFSETQ. Trimming cost V 5 bases and J 4 bases; bases outside gene matches: 5. The CDR3 extends over 15 amino acids.

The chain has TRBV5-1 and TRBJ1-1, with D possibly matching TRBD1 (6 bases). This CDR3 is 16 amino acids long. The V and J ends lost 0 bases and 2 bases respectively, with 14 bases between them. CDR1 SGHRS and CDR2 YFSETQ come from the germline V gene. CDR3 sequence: CASSLEWGRRNTEAFF. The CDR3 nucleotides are TGCGCCAGCAGCTTGGAATGGGGGCGGCGTAACACTGAAGCTTTCTTT.

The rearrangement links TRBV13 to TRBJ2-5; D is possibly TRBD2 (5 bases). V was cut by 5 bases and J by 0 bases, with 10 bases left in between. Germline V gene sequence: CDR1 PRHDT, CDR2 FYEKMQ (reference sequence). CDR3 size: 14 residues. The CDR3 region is CASSRGLNQETQYF. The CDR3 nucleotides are TGTGCCAGCAGCCGGGGTTTAAACCAAGAGACCCAGTACTTC.

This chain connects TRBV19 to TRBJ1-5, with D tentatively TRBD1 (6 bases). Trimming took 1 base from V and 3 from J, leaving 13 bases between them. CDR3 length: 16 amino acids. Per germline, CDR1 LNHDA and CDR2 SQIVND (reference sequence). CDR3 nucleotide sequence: TGTGCCAGTAGTATAGCCTTTTGGGGGCTCAATCAGCCCCAGCATTTT. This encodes CASSIAFWGLNQPQHF.

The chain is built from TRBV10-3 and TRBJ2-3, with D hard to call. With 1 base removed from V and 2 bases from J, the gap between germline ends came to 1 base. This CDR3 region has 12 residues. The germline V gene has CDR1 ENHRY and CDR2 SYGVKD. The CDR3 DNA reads TGTGCCATCAGTGAGTACACAGATACGCAGTATTTT. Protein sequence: CAISEYTDTQYF.

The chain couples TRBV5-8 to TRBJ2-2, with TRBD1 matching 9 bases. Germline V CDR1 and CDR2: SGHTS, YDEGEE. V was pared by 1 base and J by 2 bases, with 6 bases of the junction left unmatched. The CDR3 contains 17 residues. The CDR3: CASSLPGQGRNTGELFF. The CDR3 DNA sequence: TGTGCCAGCAGCTTGCCGGGACAGGGCCGTAACACCGGGGAGCTGTTTTTT.

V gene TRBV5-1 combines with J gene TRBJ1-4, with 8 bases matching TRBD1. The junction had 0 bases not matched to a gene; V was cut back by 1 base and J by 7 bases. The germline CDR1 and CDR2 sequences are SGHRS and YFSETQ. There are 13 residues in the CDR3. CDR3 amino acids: CASSLTGGEKLFF. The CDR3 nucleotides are TGCGCCAGCAGCTTGACAGGGGGTGAAAAACTGTTTTTT.

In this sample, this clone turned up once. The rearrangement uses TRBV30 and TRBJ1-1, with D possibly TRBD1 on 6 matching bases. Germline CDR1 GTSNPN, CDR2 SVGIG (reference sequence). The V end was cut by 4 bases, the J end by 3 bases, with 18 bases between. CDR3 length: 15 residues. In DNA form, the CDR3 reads TGTGCCTGGAAAGGACAGAGGTTGGTTGACACTGAAGCTTTCTTT. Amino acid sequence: CAWKGQRLVDTEAFF.

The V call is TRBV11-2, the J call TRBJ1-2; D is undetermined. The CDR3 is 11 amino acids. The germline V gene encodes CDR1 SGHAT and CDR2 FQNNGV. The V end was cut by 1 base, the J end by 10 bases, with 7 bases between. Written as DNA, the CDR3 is TGTGCCAGCAGCTTAGGAGGGTCCTACACCTTC. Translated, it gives CASSLGGSYTF.

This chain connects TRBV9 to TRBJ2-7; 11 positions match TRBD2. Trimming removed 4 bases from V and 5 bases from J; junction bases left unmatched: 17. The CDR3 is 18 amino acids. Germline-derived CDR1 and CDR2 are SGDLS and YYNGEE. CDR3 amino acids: CASSPQGGGRTSGHEQYF. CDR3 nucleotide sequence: TGTGCCAGCAGCCCTCAAGGCGGGGGAAGGACTAGCGGGCACGAGCAGTACTTC.

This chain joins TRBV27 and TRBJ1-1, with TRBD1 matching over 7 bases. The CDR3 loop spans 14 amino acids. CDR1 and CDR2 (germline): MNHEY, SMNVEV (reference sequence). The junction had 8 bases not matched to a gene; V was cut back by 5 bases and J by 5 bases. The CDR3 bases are TGTGCCAGCAGTCCCCGGGCAGGGGGTACTGAAGCTTTCTTT. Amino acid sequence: CASSPRAGGTEAFF.

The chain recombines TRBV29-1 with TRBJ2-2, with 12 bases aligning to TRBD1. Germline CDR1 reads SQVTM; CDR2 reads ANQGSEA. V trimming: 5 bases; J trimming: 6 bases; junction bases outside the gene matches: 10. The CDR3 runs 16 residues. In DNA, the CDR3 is TGCAGCGTTAACAGGGGGACAGGGGGCGCTCCCGGGGAGCTGTTTTTT. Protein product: CSVNRGTGGAPGELFF.

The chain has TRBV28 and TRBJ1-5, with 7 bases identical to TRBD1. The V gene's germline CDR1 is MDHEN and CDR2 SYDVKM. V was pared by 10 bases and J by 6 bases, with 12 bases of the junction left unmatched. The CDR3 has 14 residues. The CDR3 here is CATQDRVSGQPQHF. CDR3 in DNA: TGTGCCACTCAAGACAGGGTATCGGGTCAGCCCCAGCATTTT.

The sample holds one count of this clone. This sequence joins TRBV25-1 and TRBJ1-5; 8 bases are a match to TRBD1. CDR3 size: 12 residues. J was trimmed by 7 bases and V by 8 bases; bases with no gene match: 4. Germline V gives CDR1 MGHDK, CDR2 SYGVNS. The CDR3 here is CASSQGAQPQHF. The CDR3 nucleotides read TGTGCCAGCTCCCAGGGGGCCCAGCCCCAGCATTTT.

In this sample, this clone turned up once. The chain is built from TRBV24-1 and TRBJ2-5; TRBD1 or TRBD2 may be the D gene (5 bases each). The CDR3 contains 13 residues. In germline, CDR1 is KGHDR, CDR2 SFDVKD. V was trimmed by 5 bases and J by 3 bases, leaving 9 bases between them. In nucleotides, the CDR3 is TGTGCCACCAGTGCGGGGCAGGAAGAGACCCAGTACTTC. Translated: CATSAGQEETQYF.

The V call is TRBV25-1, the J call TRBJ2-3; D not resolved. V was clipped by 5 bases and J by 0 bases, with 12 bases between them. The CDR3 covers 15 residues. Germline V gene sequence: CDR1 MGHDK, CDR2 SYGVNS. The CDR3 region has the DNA TGTGCCAGCAGTATAGTAGGTGGTAGCACAGATACGCAGTATTTT. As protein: CASSIVGGSTDTQYF. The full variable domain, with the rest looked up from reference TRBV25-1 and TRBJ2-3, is EADIYQTPRYLVIGTGKKITLECSQTMGHDKMYWYQQDPGMELHLIHYSYGVNSTEKGDLSSESTVSRIRTEHFPLTLESARPSHTSQYLCASSIVGGSTDTQYFGPGTRLTVL.

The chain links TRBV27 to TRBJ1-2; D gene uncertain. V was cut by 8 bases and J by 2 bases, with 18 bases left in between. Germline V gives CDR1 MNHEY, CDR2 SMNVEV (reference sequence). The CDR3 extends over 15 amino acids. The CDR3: CASPLFGSLNYGYTF. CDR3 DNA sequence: TGTGCCAGCCCCCTCTTTGGGTCCCTAAACTATGGCTACACCTTC.

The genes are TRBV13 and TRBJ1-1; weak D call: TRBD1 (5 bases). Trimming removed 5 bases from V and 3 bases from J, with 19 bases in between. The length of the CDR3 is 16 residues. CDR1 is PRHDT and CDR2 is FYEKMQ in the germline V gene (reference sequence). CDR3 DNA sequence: TGTGCCAGCAGCCACCGGTGGGGCAGGGAGGACACTGAAGCTTTCTTT. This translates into CASSHRWGREDTEAFF.

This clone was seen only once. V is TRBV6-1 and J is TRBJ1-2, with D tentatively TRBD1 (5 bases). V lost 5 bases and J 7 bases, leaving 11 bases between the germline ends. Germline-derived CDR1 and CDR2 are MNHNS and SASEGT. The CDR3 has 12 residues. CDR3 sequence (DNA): TGTGCCAGCAGTTATCAGGGTCGTGGCTACACCTTC. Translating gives CASSYQGRGYTF.